What follows is one TCR beta chain and its context. Its antigen is unknown. This sample stems from a study of T cells expressing NK-cell markers. The study's findings and limits: NKG2C+ dominant clonotypes from roughly 6 donors made up about 1.0-8% of CD8+ T cells.

After re-calling the 5' RACE reads, TCRdb lists one entry per CDR3 protein, DNA absent. Listed are about 110,000 distinct CDR3 sequences; about a fifth falls within the top ten. From germline, CDR1 is SGHRS and CDR2 YFSETQ. The CDR3 loop spans 14 amino acids. The V and J genes are TRBV5-1 and TRBJ2-7; TCRdb picks TRBD1, but there is no DNA to check that call. This TCR derives from a woman aged 18 to 75 in good health. Source material: blood T cells: a sorted CD56 or NKG2C T cell subset, CD4+ or CD8+ T cells, or bulk PBMC T cells (not recorded which). CDR3 loop: CASSLGDRGYEQYF.